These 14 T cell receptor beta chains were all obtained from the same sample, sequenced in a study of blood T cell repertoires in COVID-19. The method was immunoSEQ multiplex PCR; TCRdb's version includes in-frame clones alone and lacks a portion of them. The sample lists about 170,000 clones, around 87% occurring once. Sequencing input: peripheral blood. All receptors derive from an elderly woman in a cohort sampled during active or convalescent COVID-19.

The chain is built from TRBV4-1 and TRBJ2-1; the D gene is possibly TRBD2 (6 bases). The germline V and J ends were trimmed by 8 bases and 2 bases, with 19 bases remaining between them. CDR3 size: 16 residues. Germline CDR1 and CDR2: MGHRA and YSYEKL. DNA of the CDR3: TGCGCCAGCCTGCTGGGGGACGGGAGTCCCTACAATGAGCAGTTCTTC. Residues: CASLLGDGSPYNEQFF.

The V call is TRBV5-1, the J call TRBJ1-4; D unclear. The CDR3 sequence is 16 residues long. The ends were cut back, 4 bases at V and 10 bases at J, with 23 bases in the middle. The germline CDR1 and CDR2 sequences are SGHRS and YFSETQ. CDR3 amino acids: CASSPGGSSTPGKLFF. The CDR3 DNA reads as TGCGCCAGCAGCCCTGGCGGCAGCTCCACACCCGGAAAACTGTTTTTT.

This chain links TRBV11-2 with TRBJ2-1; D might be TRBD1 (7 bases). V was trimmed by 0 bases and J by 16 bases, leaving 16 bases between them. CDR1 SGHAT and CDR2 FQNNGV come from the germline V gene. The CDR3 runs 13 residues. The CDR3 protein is CASSLETRQGLFF. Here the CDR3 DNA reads TGTGCCAGCAGCTTAGAAACCCGACAGGGACTTTTCTTC.

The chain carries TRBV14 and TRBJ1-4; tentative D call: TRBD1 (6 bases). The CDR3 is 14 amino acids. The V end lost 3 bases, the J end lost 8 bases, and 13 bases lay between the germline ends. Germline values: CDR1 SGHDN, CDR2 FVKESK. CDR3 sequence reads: CASSHRTVREKLFF. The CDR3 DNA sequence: TGTGCCAGCAGCCACCGGACAGTAAGAGAAAAACTGTTTTTT.

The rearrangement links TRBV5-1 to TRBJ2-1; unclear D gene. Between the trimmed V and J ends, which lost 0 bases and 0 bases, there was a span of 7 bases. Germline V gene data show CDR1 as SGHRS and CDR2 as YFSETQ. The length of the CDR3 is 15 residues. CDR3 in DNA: TGCGCCAGCAGCTTGGCCGTCGGCTCCTACAATGAGCAGTTCTTC. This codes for CASSLAVGSYNEQFF.

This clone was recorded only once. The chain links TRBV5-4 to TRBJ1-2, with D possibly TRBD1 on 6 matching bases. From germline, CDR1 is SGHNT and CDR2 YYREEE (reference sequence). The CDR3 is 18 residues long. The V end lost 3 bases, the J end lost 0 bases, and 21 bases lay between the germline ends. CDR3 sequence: CASSSGVQVSGANYGYTF. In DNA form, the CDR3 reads TGTGCCAGCAGCTCAGGGGTACAGGTCTCCGGGGCTAACTATGGCTACACCTTC.

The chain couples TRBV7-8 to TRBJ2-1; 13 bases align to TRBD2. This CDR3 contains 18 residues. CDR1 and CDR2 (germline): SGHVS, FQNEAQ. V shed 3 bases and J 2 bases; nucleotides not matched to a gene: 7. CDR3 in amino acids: CASSLGLAGLITYNEQFF. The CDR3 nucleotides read TGTGCCAGCAGCTTGGGACTAGCGGGACTGATAACCTACAATGAGCAGTTCTTC. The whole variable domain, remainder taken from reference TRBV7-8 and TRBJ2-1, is GAGVSQSPRYKVAKRGQDVALRCDPISGHVSLFWYQQALGQGPEFLTYFQNEAQLDKSGLPSDRFFAERPEGSVSTLKIQRTQQEDSAVYLCASSLGLAGLITYNEQFFGPGTRLTVL.

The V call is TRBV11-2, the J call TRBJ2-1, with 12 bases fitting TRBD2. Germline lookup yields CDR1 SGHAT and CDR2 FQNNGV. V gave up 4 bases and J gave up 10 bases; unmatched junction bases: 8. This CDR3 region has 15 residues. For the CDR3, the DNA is TGTGCCAGCAGCTCTAGCGGGAGGGCCTTGGACGAGCAGTTCTTC. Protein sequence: CASSSSGRALDEQFF.

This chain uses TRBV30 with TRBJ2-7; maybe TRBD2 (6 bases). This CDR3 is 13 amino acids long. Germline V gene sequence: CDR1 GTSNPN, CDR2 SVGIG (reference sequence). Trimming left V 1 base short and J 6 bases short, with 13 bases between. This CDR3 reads CAWSEGLPSEQYF. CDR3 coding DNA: TGTGCCTGGAGTGAGGGACTCCCAAGCGAGCAGTACTTC.

In DNA form, the CDR3 reads TGTGCCAGCAGCCAAGTCAGCCCGGGAGAGACCCAGTACTTC. Encoded protein: CASSQVSPGETQYF. This chain links TRBV3-1 (or the pseudogene TRBV3-2) with TRBJ2-5, with D unclear. Per the germline V gene, CDR1 is LGHDT and CDR2 is YNNKEL (reference sequence). The CDR3 runs to 14 residues. V was trimmed by 1 base and J by 4 bases, leaving 10 bases between them.

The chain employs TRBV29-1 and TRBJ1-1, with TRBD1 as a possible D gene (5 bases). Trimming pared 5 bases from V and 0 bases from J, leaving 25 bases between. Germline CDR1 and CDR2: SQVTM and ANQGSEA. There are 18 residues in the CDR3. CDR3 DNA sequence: TGCAGCGTTCCAAAGCCCAGGGTTTTAGACAACATGAACACTGAAGCTTTCTTT. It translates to CSVPKPRVLDNMNTEAFF.

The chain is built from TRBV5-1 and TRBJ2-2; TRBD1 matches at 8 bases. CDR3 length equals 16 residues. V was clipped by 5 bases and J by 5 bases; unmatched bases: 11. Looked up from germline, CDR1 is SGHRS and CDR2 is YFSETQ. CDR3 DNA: TGCGCCAGCAGGAGGGACAGGCGACTCGGAACCGGGGAGCTGTTTTTT. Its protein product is CASRRDRRLGTGELFF.

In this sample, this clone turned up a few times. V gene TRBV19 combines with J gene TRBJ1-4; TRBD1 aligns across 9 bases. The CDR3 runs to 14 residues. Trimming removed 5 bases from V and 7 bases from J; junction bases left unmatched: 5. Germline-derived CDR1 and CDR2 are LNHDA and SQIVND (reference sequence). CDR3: CASSPGQGSEKLFF. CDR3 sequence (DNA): TGTGCCAGTAGTCCGGGACAGGGCTCTGAAAAACTGTTTTTT.

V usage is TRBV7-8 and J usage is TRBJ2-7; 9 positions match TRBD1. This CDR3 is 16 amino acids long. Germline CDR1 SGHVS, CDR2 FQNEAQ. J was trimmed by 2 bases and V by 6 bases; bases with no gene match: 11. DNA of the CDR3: TGTGCCAGCAGTCCTTCCTTGGGACAGGGAGCCTACGAGCAGTACTTC. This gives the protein CASSPSLGQGAYEQYF.